The 28 T cell receptor beta chains presented below share a single source sample, sequenced in a study of blood T cell repertoires in COVID-19. Sequencing was performed with immunoSEQ multiplex PCR; in TCRdb, only in-frame clones are kept and a portion is missing. The sample shows 200,000 to 250,000 clones, roughly 86% of them seen only once. The sample comprised peripheral blood. The receptors stem from a woman in her thirties who had recovered from COVID-19.

This clone occurred once. The chain joins TRBV29-1 to TRBJ1-2; D uncertain. V lost 3 bases and J lost 2, with 13 bases in between. The CDR3 is made up of 14 amino acids. Germline CDR1 is SQVTM and CDR2 is ANQGSEA. This CDR3 reads CSVDRGVGNYGYTF. CDR3 coding DNA: TGCAGCGTTGACCGCGGGGTAGGAAACTATGGCTACACCTTC.

There are many counts of this clone. This sequence joins TRBV6-4 and TRBJ1-5; unclear D gene. Trimming stripped 0 bases from V and 6 bases from J, with 9 bases between. The CDR3 has 14 residues. Germline V gene lookup returns CDR1 MRHNA and CDR2 SNTAGT. The CDR3, as DNA: TGTGCCAGCAGTGACTCGAGTCAGGTTCAGCCCCAGCATTTT. This gives the protein CASSDSSQVQPQHF.

This clone was observed a few times. The genes are TRBV7-8 and TRBJ1-1; D is perhaps TRBD1 (5 bases). Germline-derived CDR1 and CDR2 are SGHVS and FQNEAQ. The CDR3 has 14 amino acids. V lost 0 bases to trimming and J lost 1 base, with 6 bases between them. CDR3 loop: CASSLARENTEAFF. CDR3 nucleotide sequence: TGTGCCAGCAGCTTAGCCAGGGAGAACACTGAAGCTTTCTTT. Variable domain in full (rest from reference TRBV7-8 and TRBJ1-1): GAGVSQSPRYKVAKRGQDVALRCDPISGHVSLFWYQQALGQGPEFLTYFQNEAQLDKSGLPSDRFFAERPEGSVSTLKIQRTQQEDSAVYLCASSLARENTEAFFGQGTRLTVV.

The rearrangement uses TRBV30 and TRBJ1-5; D is unclear. Germline loops: CDR1 GTSNPN, CDR2 SVGIG (reference sequence). Trimming removed 0 bases from V and 0 bases from J, with 15 bases in between. This CDR3 spans 17 amino acids. The CDR3 DNA reads TGTGCCTGGAGTGTACCCCTAGGCGCCGGTAGCAATCAGCCCCAGCATTTT. This encodes CAWSVPLGAGSNQPQHF.

J is TRBJ1-4 and V is TRBV6-5, with TRBD1 matching over 12 bases. The J segment lost 5 bases and the V segment lost 7 bases, leaving 5 bases of the junction unmatched. The CDR3 spans 15 residues. Germline V lookup: CDR1 MNHEY, CDR2 SVGAGI. The CDR3 DNA follows: TGTGCCAGCACTGGGACAGGGGGCCTGAATGAAAAACTGTTTTTT. It codes for CASTGTGGLNEKLFF.

CDR3 sequence reads: CASSRTGVGGYTF. As DNA, the CDR3 is TGTGCCAGCAGTCGGACAGGAGTGGGCGGCTACACCTTC. This chain joins TRBV12-3 or TRBV12-4 and TRBJ1-2; 7 nucleotides align to TRBD1. The CDR3 loop spans 13 amino acids. J gave up 8 bases and V 5 bases, and 8 bases lay outside the gene matches.

This clone was detected a few times. The gene calls are TRBV19 and TRBJ1-3, with 7 bases lining up with TRBD1. The CDR3 spans 14 residues. The trim removed 5 bases at V and 3 bases at J, leaving 4 bases unmatched. From germline, CDR1 is LNHDA and CDR2 SQIVND (reference sequence). DNA for the CDR3: TGTGCCAGTAGTGCCGGGACAGTTGGAAACACCATATATTTT. Its protein product is CASSAGTVGNTIYF.

The genes are TRBV7-3 and TRBJ2-6; D may be TRBD1 (5 bases). The V gene's germline CDR1 is SGHTA and CDR2 FQGTGA. The CDR3 runs 16 residues. V lost 5 bases and J lost 2, with 13 bases in between. DNA for the CDR3: TGTGCCAGCAGCCAAGCCTCAGGGACTGGGGCCAACGTCCTGACTTTC. Protein: CASSQASGTGANVLTF.

The chain has TRBV2 and TRBJ2-1; possibly TRBD1 for D (5 bases). CDR1 is SNHLY, CDR2 FYNNEI, per germline. The ends were cut back, 2 bases at V and 2 bases at J, with 16 bases in the middle. The CDR3 is 17 amino acids. The CDR3 nucleotides are TGTGCCAGCAGTGAAACGAAGATAGGGGTTCCCTACAATGAGCAGTTCTTC. It is translated as CASSETKIGVPYNEQFF.

The V and J genes are TRBV25-1 and TRBJ1-2, with TRBD1 identical over 8 bases. CDR1 is MGHDK, CDR2 SYGVNS, per germline. V lost 4 bases and J lost 4; bases outside the gene matches: 8. The CDR3 consists of 15 residues. The CDR3 coding sequence is TGTGCCAGCAGTGCTACGGACAGGGTGGGCTATGGCTACACCTTC. Protein: CASSATDRVGYGYTF.

J is TRBJ2-6 and V is TRBV5-6; no clear D. The CDR3 has 14 residues. From germline, CDR1 is SGHDT and CDR2 YYEEEE. V lost 4 bases to trimming and J lost 0 bases, with 5 bases between them. The CDR3 sequence: CASSPSSGANVLTF. CDR3 nucleotides: TGTGCCAGCAGCCCGAGCTCTGGGGCCAACGTCCTGACTTTC. Supplemented by reference TRBV5-6 and TRBJ2-6, the full variable domain reads DAGVTQSPTHLIKTRGQQVTLRCSPKSGHDTVSWYQQALGQGPQFIFQYYEEEERQRGNFPDRFSGHQFPNYSSELNVNALLLGDSALYLCASSPSSGANVLTFGAGSRLTVL.

The V and J genes are TRBV5-5 and TRBJ2-3; tentatively, D is TRBD2 (6 bases). The germline gives CDR1 SGHKS, CDR2 YYEKEE (reference sequence). The CDR3 consists of 13 residues. V dropped 4 bases and J dropped 6 bases, with 12 bases sitting between them. CDR3 DNA: TGTGCCAGCAGCCGGGACTTATACGATACGCAGTATTTT. Translating gives CASSRDLYDTQYF.

The chain joins TRBV20-1 to TRBJ1-5; 12 bases agree with TRBD1. After removal of 3 bases from V and 4 bases from J, the junction contained 7 bases not matched to a gene. CDR1 and CDR2 from the germline V gene are DFQATT and SNEGSKA (reference sequence). This CDR3 comprises 16 residues. The CDR3 DNA reads as TGCAGTGCTAGTGGGACAGGGGGCGCGTCTAATCAGCCCCAGCATTTT. Translation gives CSASGTGGASNQPQHF.

The CDR3 bases are TGTGCCAGCAGCCAATCAGCGGGGGAAGAGACCCAGTACTTC. Translating it yields CASSQSAGEETQYF. The rearrangement uses TRBV3-1 (or the pseudogene TRBV3-2) and TRBJ2-5, with 8 bases fitting TRBD2. The CDR3 extends over 14 amino acids. Germline V gene sequence: CDR1 LGHDT, CDR2 YNNKEL (reference sequence). The V segment lost 2 bases and the J segment 3 bases; nucleotides outside the gene matches: 2.

This clone is a singleton in its sample. The chain is built from TRBV5-1 and TRBJ2-5, with TRBD1 as a possible D gene (6 bases). The CDR3 extends over 16 amino acids. Germline CDR1 reads SGHRS; CDR2 reads YFSETQ. V shed 4 bases and J shed 0 bases, with 16 bases lying between them. The CDR3 loop reads CASSPEPQGNQETQYF. The CDR3 nucleotides are TGCGCCAGCAGCCCGGAACCACAGGGTAACCAAGAGACCCAGTACTTC.

The V gene is TRBV5-1, the J gene TRBJ2-2, with 8 bases aligning to TRBD2. The CDR3 is 17 amino acids. With V trimmed by 9 bases and J by 6 bases, 19 bases remained unmatched. Germline V gives CDR1 SGHRS, CDR2 YFSETQ. CDR3 nucleotide sequence: TGCGCCATCGGTAGCGGGGCGCAGGGGAGTGGTGCCGGGGAGCTGTTTTTT. As protein: CAIGSGAQGSGAGELFF.

In this sample, this clone turned up once. The J gene is TRBJ1-3, the V gene TRBV18, with D tentatively TRBD1 (6 bases). Looked up from germline, CDR1 is KGHSH and CDR2 is LQKENI. This CDR3 region has 15 residues. V lost 3 bases to trimming and J lost 10 bases, with 19 bases between them. CDR3 sequence reads: CASSPTGSGGPTIYF. Here the CDR3 DNA reads TGTGCCAGCTCACCCACAGGGTCCGGGGGGCCTACCATATATTTT.

The chain links TRBV7-6 to TRBJ1-3; no clear D. The ends were cut back, 1 base at V and 0 bases at J, with 16 bases in the middle. This CDR3 contains 18 residues. Per the germline V gene, CDR1 is SGHVS and CDR2 is FNYEAQ. CDR3 nucleotides: TGTGCCAGCAGCTTAGAGGCGGCCACGGCAGTCTCTGGAAACACCATATATTTT. It yields the protein CASSLEAATAVSGNTIYF.

The rearrangement links TRBV7-9 to TRBJ1-6; D not certain. This CDR3 spans 13 amino acids. The V gene lost 5 bases and the J gene lost 7 bases, with 9 bases spanning the gap. From germline, CDR1 is SEHNR and CDR2 FQNEAQ (reference sequence). This chain's CDR3 is CASSETNNSPLHF. Here the CDR3 DNA reads TGTGCCAGCAGCGAAACAAACAATTCACCCCTCCACTTT.

The gene calls are TRBV4-1 and TRBJ2-2, with 7 bases lining up with TRBD2. Per germline, CDR1 MGHRA and CDR2 YSYEKL. The V gene end was trimmed by 4 bases and the J gene end by 5 bases; junction bases not matched to a gene: 10. The CDR3 runs to 16 residues. This CDR3 is CASSLLRGGRTGELFF. Written as DNA, the CDR3 is TGCGCCAGCAGCCTTCTGAGGGGAGGGAGGACCGGGGAGCTGTTTTTT.

This sequence joins TRBV9 and TRBJ1-2; 7 bases line up with TRBD1. The germline gives CDR1 SGDLS, CDR2 YYNGEE. Losses at the gene ends were 2 bases for V and 2 bases for J; bases not matched to a gene: 3. This CDR3 is built from 14 residues. CDR3 sequence: CASSVGTDNYGYTF. The CDR3 DNA reads as TGTGCCAGCAGCGTGGGGACAGACAACTATGGCTACACCTTC.

V and J are TRBV29-1 and TRBJ2-7; no reliable D call. Trimming shortened V by 0 bases and J by 1 base, and 7 bases separated the two germline ends. The CDR3 length is 13 residues. CDR1 and CDR2 from the germline V gene are SQVTM and ANQGSEA. CDR3 sequence: CSVEETDSYEQYF. DNA of the CDR3: TGCAGCGTTGAAGAGACTGATTCCTACGAGCAGTACTTC.

The chain carries TRBV14 and TRBJ2-7; D is uncertain. V was trimmed by 3 bases and J by 3 bases, leaving 3 bases between them. Germline values: CDR1 SGHDN, CDR2 FVKESK. The CDR3 covers 11 residues. The CDR3 DNA sequence: TGTGCCAGCAGCCAGAGCTACGAGCAGTACTTC. Residues: CASSQSYEQYF. Based on the CDR3 plus reference TRBV14 and TRBJ2-7, the full variable domain is EAGVTQFPSHSVIEKGQTVTLRCDPISGHDNLYWYRRVMGKEIKFLLHFVKESKQDESGMPNNRFLAERTGGTYSTLKVQPAELEDSGVYFCASSQSYEQYFGPGTRLTVT.

V is TRBV6-1 and J is TRBJ1-2; 11 bases are a match to TRBD1. The V gene's germline CDR1 is MNHNS and CDR2 SASEGT. V was pared by 3 bases and J by 3 bases, with 0 bases of the junction left unmatched. This CDR3 has 14 residues. The CDR3, as DNA: TGTGCCAGCAGTGAGGGACAGGGGGACTATGGCTACACCTTC. Its translation is CASSEGQGDYGYTF.

The chain couples TRBV27 to TRBJ2-6; no definite D call. This CDR3 has 15 amino acids. Trimming removed 3 bases at V and 0 bases at J, with 6 bases between. The V gene's germline CDR1 is MNHEY and CDR2 SMNVEV (reference sequence). The CDR3 DNA reads as TGTGCCAGCAGTTTCAGGAACTCTGGGGCCAACGTCCTGACTTTC. Residues: CASSFRNSGANVLTF.

The chain is built from TRBV3-1 (or the pseudogene TRBV3-2) and TRBJ2-1, with D maybe TRBD2 (5 bases). CDR3 length equals 12 residues. Germline V lookup: CDR1 LGHDT, CDR2 YNNKEL (reference sequence). The germline V and J ends were trimmed by 3 bases and 6 bases, with 6 bases remaining between them. CDR3 sequence reads: CASSHGVNEQFF. The CDR3 DNA sequence: TGTGCCAGCAGCCACGGGGTCAATGAGCAGTTCTTC.

The J gene is TRBJ1-3, the V gene TRBV5-1, with a possible D match to TRBD1 (6 bases). The CDR3 contains 15 residues. V lost 3 bases and J lost 0, with 10 bases in between. From germline, CDR1 is SGHRS and CDR2 YFSETQ. The CDR3 protein is CASSWTESSGNTIYF. The CDR3 bases are TGCGCCAGCAGCTGGACAGAATCCTCTGGAAACACCATATATTTT.

V gene TRBV5-1 combines with J gene TRBJ1-4; 9 bases are a match to TRBD1. The germline V gene has CDR1 SGHRS and CDR2 YFSETQ. The V and J ends lost 5 bases and 5 bases, in that order; junction bases with no gene match: 10. This CDR3 has 16 amino acids. CDR3 region: CASSPDRGRWNEKLFF. CDR3 in DNA: TGCGCCAGCAGTCCCGACAGGGGGAGATGGAATGAAAAACTGTTTTTT.